What follows describes a single T cell receptor beta chain. The antigen is not known. This record comes from a study of STAT3 mutations in large granular lymphocyte leukemia. Study-wide background: Canonical activating STAT3 mutations were detected in roughly half of the longitudinally sequenced T-LGLL patients. Study-wide results and caveats: In about 30% of the 18 patients, new TCR clonotypes emerged after therapy. In several patients, dominant TCR clone burden exceeded STAT3 mutant burden, suggesting STAT3 mutation arose secondarily. Every T-LGLL patient had at least one immunodominant TCRbeta clonotype.

The CDR3 spans 15 residues. V was trimmed by 2 bases and J by 0 bases, leaving 9 bases between them. Germline CDR1 LNHDA, CDR2 SQIVND (reference sequence). TCRbeta libraries averaged around 42,000 productive templates per sample. Sequencing was performed with immunoSEQ multiplex PCR; in TCRdb, only in-frame clones are kept and a portion is missing. This sample has approximately 17,000 clones, with 70% to 90% found just once. The chain is built from TRBV19 and TRBJ2-3; no reliable D call. What was sequenced was peripheral blood mononuclear cells. The receptor comes from a man aged 50 to 59 with T-cell large granular lymphocyte leukemia. Some clones in this sample may be carry-over from other donors' samples. The CDR3 protein is CASSINGLSTDTQYF. As DNA, the CDR3 is TGTGCCAGTAGTATAAACGGGCTTAGCACAGATACGCAGTATTTT.